This TCR beta chain is drawn from a study of T cells after yellow fever vaccination. V was cut by 7 bases and J by 0 bases, with 11 bases left in between. This CDR3 has 14 amino acids. The germline V gene has CDR1 SGHRS and CDR2 YFSETQ. MiXCR, applied by TCRdb to the 5' RACE reads, yields one record per CDR3 protein. In the table there are under 600,000 distinct CDR3 sequences, around an eighth of which are singletons. This clonotype was found a few times. The sequence came from a man younger than 40 who received the YFV17D yellow fever vaccine. The sequencing here drew on PBMCs, taken on the day of the yellow fever booster vaccination. The V and J genes are TRBV5-1 and TRBJ2-1; a possible D gene is TRBD1 (6 bases). Written as DNA, the CDR3 is TGCGCCAGCGGGAAAGGGGGCTCCTACAATGAGCAGTTCTTC. Residues: CASGKGGSYNEQFF.